This section outlines one T cell receptor (beta chain) sequence together with its context. Its target is not known. These data belong to a study of vaccination effects on CD4 cells after COVID-19. Germline CDR1 LGHDT, CDR2 YNNKEL (reference sequence). This CDR3 is built from 16 residues. V lost 2 bases and J lost 2; bases outside the gene matches: 6. Peptide-pool stimulation followed by sequencing identified expanded antigen-specific CD4+ clonotypes in the ViraFEST assay. Between days 9 and 10 of culture, CD4+ T cells were separated out. Confirmation by PCR established that the person had SARS-CoV-2 infection between March and December 2020. The authors used an HIV-1 Nef peptide pool as the negative control culture. Study-level results: Convalescent post-vaccine spike-reactive clones were mostly newly vaccine-induced.

Here immunoSEQ multiplex PCR was the method, and the copy in TCRdb shows in-frame clones only, minus some. The sample lists roughly 70,000 clones; around 70% were seen once. The V gene is TRBV3-1 (or the pseudogene TRBV3-2), the J gene TRBJ1-3, with 7 positions matching TRBD1. This receptor was taken from a human donor who had a prior SARS-CoV-2 infection. Sequencing used CD4+ T cells from PBMCs cultured with HIV peptides, obtained before COVID-19 vaccination. Subset described: HIV-1 Nef peptide pool negative control/reference culture. In DNA, the CDR3 is TGTGCCAGCAGCCAACGCCTACAGGGGACTGGAAACACCATATATTTT. This sequence encodes CASSQRLQGTGNTIYF.